The rows below give T cell receptor beta chains drawn from one sample of a study of cytomegalovirus exposure and HLA in healthy donors. Repertoires were generated with immunoSEQ multiplex PCR, while TCRdb's copy carries only in-frame clones and drops some. Altogether fewer than 130,000 clones are present, 65% to 80% being singletons, with the ten largest covering roughly 2.9%. The material sequenced was PBMCs. All receptors derive from a woman between 55 and 75 years old in good health and CMV-seropositive. Each CDR3 is given with its conserved first and last residue. Fields, in order: V gene, J gene, CDR3 protein.

>TRBV2|TRBJ2-7
CASRGQPTNYEQYF
>TRBV28|TRBJ1-2
CASEQVPPNYGYTF
>TRBV6-6|TRBJ1-2
CASSTQGSNSYTF
>TRBV12-5|TRBJ2-7
CASGLRTGEVLREQYF
>TRBV7-6|TRBJ2-3
CASSVGLNEYTQYF
>TRBV5-1|TRBJ2-3
CASSLGVGQSTDTQYF
>TRBV14|TRBJ1-1
CASSQGNRDRGLRGDTEAFF
>TRBV27|TRBJ1-2
CASSTPTNYGYTF
>TRBV5-1|TRBJ1-6
CASSLAGLSNSPLHF
>TRBV28|TRBJ1-2
CASRPGGYGYTF
>TRBV2|TRBJ2-3
CATSSRTGGDTQYF
>TRBV28|TRBJ2-7
CASSSSRDSYEQYF
>TRBV28|TRBJ1-2
CASSLYRGGYGYTF
>TRBV5-4|TRBJ2-7
CASSFSGSIYEQYF
>TRBV6-4|TRBJ1-1
CASSDSRQPPHSDVNTEAFF
>TRBV29-1|TRBJ1-4
CSVEDGNEKLFF
>TRBV5-1|TRBJ2-1
CASSAPASEQFF
>TRBV7-7|TRBJ2-5
CASSKTSGRAQETQYF
>TRBV5-1|TRBJ2-5
CASSLYKGTGGETQYF
>TRBV9|TRBJ2-2
CASTGRLGLAGDTGELFF
>TRBV6-6|TRBJ2-7
CASIGLLYEQYF
>TRBV19|TRBJ2-5
CASRPGFRGAWEQYF
>TRBV28|TRBJ1-2
CASSRGQGHYGYTF
>TRBV2|TRBJ1-4
CASSADLRFLFF
>TRBV6-1|TRBJ1-1
CASTRNTEAFF
>TRBV5-1|TRBJ2-7
CASSLVGLSYEQYF
>TRBV6-5|TRBJ2-1
CASSLTSGTYNEQFF
>TRBV5-5|TRBJ1-2
CASSLAVGWQGNYGYTF
>TRBV30|TRBJ1-5
CAWSVRSHQPQHF
>TRBV2|TRBJ2-1
CASSDREQFF